This entry describes one T cell receptor (beta chain). The data derive from a study of control samples from healthy donors and cancer patients. The germline gives CDR1 SQVTM, CDR2 ANQGSEA. The CDR3 contains 12 residues. Between the trimmed V and J ends, which lost 4 bases and 6 bases, there was a span of 10 bases. Clones were read by immunoSEQ multiplex PCR, and TCRdb kept only the in-frame ones, dropping some. Of about 26,000 clones in the sample, 70% to 90% are singletons; the top ten hold about 6.7%. Sequencing was carried out using PBMCs. The sequence came from a woman aged 55-69 years with head and neck cancer. The gene calls are TRBV29-1 and TRBJ2-1, with D perhaps being TRBD1 or TRBD2 (5 bases each). In DNA, the CDR3 is TGCAGCGTTGCGGAAGGGACCAATGAGCAGTTCTTC. Translating it yields CSVAEGTNEQFF.